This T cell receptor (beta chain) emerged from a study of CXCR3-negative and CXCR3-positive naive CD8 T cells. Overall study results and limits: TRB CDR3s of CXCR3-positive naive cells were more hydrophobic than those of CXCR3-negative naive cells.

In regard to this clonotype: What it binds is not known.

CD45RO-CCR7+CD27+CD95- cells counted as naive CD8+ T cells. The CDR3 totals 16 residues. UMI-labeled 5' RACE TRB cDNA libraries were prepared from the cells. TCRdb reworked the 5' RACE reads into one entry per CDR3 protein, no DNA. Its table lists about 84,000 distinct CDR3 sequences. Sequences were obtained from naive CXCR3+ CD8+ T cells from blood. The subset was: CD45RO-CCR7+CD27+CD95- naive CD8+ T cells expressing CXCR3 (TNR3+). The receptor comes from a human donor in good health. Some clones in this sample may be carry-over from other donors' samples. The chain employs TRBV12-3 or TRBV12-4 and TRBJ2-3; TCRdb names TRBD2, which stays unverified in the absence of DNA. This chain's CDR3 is CASSFPGTSITDTQYF.